The rows below give T cell receptor beta chains drawn from one sample of a study of cytomegalovirus exposure and HLA in healthy donors. TCRdb's table, derived via immunoSEQ multiplex PCR, lists solely in-frame clones and lacks some. This sample carries 150,000 to 200,000 clones, about 80% of them seen once, and the ten largest clones take around 7%. Sequenced: PBMCs. The receptors stem from a young man in good health and CMV-seropositive. CDR3s include the opening cysteine and the closing phenylalanine or tryptophan. The order of the fields is D gene, J gene, V gene, clone size, CDR3 protein, CDR3 DNA. A D gene is named only where the DNA matches it firmly. Clone size appears in some rows only: once, few, many, or a class for an expanded clone.

d_gene: TRBD2; j_gene: TRBJ2-5; v_gene: TRBV4-1; abundance: -; CDR3aa: CASSQVTSGDIGTQYF; CDR3nt: TGCGCCAGCAGCCAAGTTACTAGCGGAGACATTGGGACCCAGTACTTC
d_gene: TRBD1; j_gene: TRBJ2-2; v_gene: TRBV7-9; abundance: -; CDR3aa: CSSSSDRGNTGELFF; CDR3nt: TGTTCCAGCAGCTCCGACAGGGGGAACACCGGGGAGCTGTTTTTT
d_gene: -; j_gene: TRBJ2-7; v_gene: TRBV5-1; abundance: few; CDR3aa: CASSHDWSSYEQYF; CDR3nt: TGCGCCAGCAGCCACGACTGGAGCTCCTACGAGCAGTACTTC
d_gene: -; j_gene: TRBJ2-1; v_gene: TRBV6-1; abundance: -; CDR3aa: CASSENSYPHNEQFF; CDR3nt: TGTGCCAGCAGTGAAAACAGTTACCCTCACAATGAGCAGTTCTTC
d_gene: -; j_gene: TRBJ2-3; v_gene: TRBV28; abundance: -; CDR3aa: CASRGGGTDTQYF; CDR3nt: TGTGCCAGCAGGGGAGGGGGAACAGATACGCAGTATTTT
d_gene: TRBD2; j_gene: TRBJ2-5; v_gene: TRBV5-4; abundance: few; CDR3aa: CASSRFLAGGDGAQYF; CDR3nt: TGTGCCAGCAGCCGCTTTCTAGCGGGGGGGGATGGGGCCCAGTACTTC
d_gene: TRBD1; j_gene: TRBJ2-1; v_gene: TRBV5-5; abundance: -; CDR3aa: CASSLGQGCFF; CDR3nt: TGTGCCAGCAGCTTGGGACAGGGGTGTTTCTTC
d_gene: TRBD1; j_gene: TRBJ2-1; v_gene: TRBV5-1; abundance: -; CDR3aa: CASSAGTGFNEQFF; CDR3nt: TGCGCCAGCAGCGCCGGGACAGGGTTCAATGAGCAGTTCTTC
d_gene: -; j_gene: TRBJ1-2; v_gene: TRBV5-1; abundance: -; CDR3aa: CASSPDKNYGYTF; CDR3nt: TGCGCCAGCAGCCCGGACAAGAACTATGGCTACACCTTC
d_gene: -; j_gene: TRBJ2-7; v_gene: TRBV20-1; abundance: -; CDR3aa: CSATGVYEQYF; CDR3nt: TGCAGTGCTACCGGGGTTTACGAGCAGTACTTC
d_gene: -; j_gene: TRBJ2-5; v_gene: TRBV25-1; abundance: -; CDR3aa: CASSDPARGQETQYF; CDR3nt: TGTGCCAGCAGTGATCCCGCGCGGGGCCAAGAGACCCAGTACTTC
d_gene: -; j_gene: TRBJ2-4; v_gene: TRBV19; abundance: -; CDR3aa: CASSPGGRADKNIQYF; CDR3nt: TGTGCCAGTAGTCCAGGGGGGCGCGCTGACAAAAACATTCAGTACTTC
d_gene: TRBD1; j_gene: TRBJ1-1; v_gene: TRBV11-2; abundance: -; CDR3aa: CASSYRQGDTEAFF; CDR3nt: TGTGCCAGCAGCTACCGACAGGGGGACACTGAAGCTTTCTTT
d_gene: TRBD2; j_gene: TRBJ2-5; v_gene: TRBV7-3; abundance: few; CDR3aa: CASSSGLAGGTQYF; CDR3nt: TGTGCCAGCAGCTCCGGACTAGCGGGGGGGACCCAGTACTTC
d_gene: TRBD1; j_gene: TRBJ2-7; v_gene: TRBV27; abundance: -; CDR3aa: CASRQGGRPYEQYF; CDR3nt: TGTGCCAGCAGACAGGGGGGCCGTCCCTACGAGCAGTACTTC
d_gene: -; j_gene: TRBJ1-1; v_gene: TRBV6-1; abundance: -; CDR3aa: CASSAREEAHGFF; CDR3nt: TGTGCCAGCAGTGCGAGGGAGGAGGCTCATGGTTTCTTT
d_gene: -; j_gene: TRBJ2-7; v_gene: TRBV11-3; abundance: -; CDR3aa: CASSSPFDISYEQYF; CDR3nt: TGTGCCAGCAGCTCCCCCTTTGACATTTCCTACGAGCAGTACTTC